The following is a TCR beta chain sequence with its context. This sample stems from a study of blood T cell repertoires in COVID-19. The overall study: Sample material is recorded as cDNA or gDNA derived from T cells, B-cell-depleted T cells, or PBMCs.

How the authors handled the data: Estimated nucleated cell counts came from reference gene primer amplification. The table came from immunoSEQ multiplex PCR; TCRdb's copy has only in-frame clones and leaves some out. V, J and clone size reflect that table, while D and trimming were determined from the DNA. The sample records about 300,000 clones, about nine tenths being singletons. The germline CDR1 and CDR2 sequences are MNHEY and SVGEGT. V dropped 0 bases and J dropped 0 bases, with 9 bases sitting between them. This CDR3 comprises 16 residues. In assigning cohorts, the study relied on participant-reported clinical history. Cohort 3 recovery required two negative PCRs, clearance, or symptom resolution.

V and J are TRBV6-2 or TRBV6-3 and TRBJ2-1, with a tentative D call TRBD2 (6 bases). The sequence was collected from a young woman who had recovered from COVID-19. Source material: PBMCs or T cells enriched from blood (not recorded which). CDR3 coding DNA: TGTGCCAGCAGTTACTCGAGCGGGCCCTCCTACAATGAGCAGTTCTTC. This gives the protein CASSYSSGPSYNEQFF.